Listed below are T cell receptor beta chains from one sample, sequenced in a study of blood T cell repertoires in COVID-19. Generated by immunoSEQ multiplex PCR, the TCRdb table keeps only in-frame clones and is missing some. In the table there are about 250,000 clones, around 90% of which are singletons. The sequenced sample consisted of peripheral blood. These TCRs come from a woman in her thirties or forties who had recovered from COVID-19. The CDR3 runs from the conserved cysteine through the conserved F or W. D genes are given only for firm matches. The listing skips clone size in some rows; elsewhere it reads once, few, many or a size class.

TRBV2	once	-	TRBJ1-2	TGTGCCACAGTGGGAGGAGGGGTTTATCTGGATGGCTACACCTTC	CATVGGGVYLDGYTF
TRBV30	-	TRBD1	TRBJ1-2	TGTGCCTGGAGCCAGGGACAGGGACCGTACTATGGCTACACCTTC	CAWSQGQGPYYGYTF
TRBV27	once	-	TRBJ2-2	TGTGCCAGCAGATCGGGACTGGACACCGGGGAGCTGTTTTTT	CASRSGLDTGELFF
TRBV28	-	TRBD1	TRBJ2-3	TGTGCCAGCAGGGGGGGACAGGGGCTGGGAGATACGCAGTATTTT	CASRGGQGLGDTQYF
TRBV5-1	-	-	TRBJ2-3	TGCGCCAGCAGCTTGGCCTTAGCCACCACAGATACGCAGTATTTT	CASSLALATTDTQYF
TRBV18	-	TRBD1	TRBJ1-2	TGTGCCAGCTCACTAACAGGGGTTGATGGCTACACCTTC	CASSLTGVDGYTF
TRBV28	-	-	TRBJ1-2	TGTGCCAGCAATAGTCAGGGTCTCTATGGCTACACCTTC	CASNSQGLYGYTF
TRBV18	-	-	TRBJ1-4	TGTGCCAGCTCCGCAGGGGCAACTAATGAAAAACTGTTTTTT	CASSAGATNEKLFF
TRBV30	-	TRBD2	TRBJ2-3	TGTGCCTGGAGTGTACCGGTGGCGGGAGTAGCTACGCAGTATTTT	CAWSVPVAGVATQYF
TRBV10-3	once	TRBD2	TRBJ2-5	TGTGCCATCAGTGACGTAACTAGCGGGAGAAGGGAGACCCAGTACTTC	CAISDVTSGRRETQYF
TRBV7-2	-	-	TRBJ2-3	TGTGCCAGCAGCTTAGATCTAGCGTACACAGATACGCAGTATTTT	CASSLDLAYTDTQYF
TRBV28	-	TRBD1	TRBJ2-5	TGTGCCAGCAGTTTATTTGGGACAGTTGGCGCTGAGACCCAGTACTTC	CASSLFGTVGAETQYF
TRBV10-2	-	TRBD1	TRBJ1-1	TGCGCCAGCAGACCGGGACAGGGGGCAGACACTGAAGCTTTCTTT	CASRPGQGADTEAFF
TRBV6-4	-	-	TRBJ1-5	TGTGCCAGCAGGATCGGACGGCGGGGCAATCAGCCCCAGCATTTT	CASRIGRRGNQPQHF
TRBV3-1/TRBV3-2	-	-	TRBJ2-7	TGTGCCAGCAGCCGGGAGTACGAGCAGTACTTC	CASSREYEQYF
TRBV4-2	many	-	TRBJ2-1	TGTGCCAGCAGCCAATTACTAGCTGGATCCTACAATGAGCAGTTCTTC	CASSQLLAGSYNEQFF
TRBV4-1	-	TRBD2	TRBJ2-1	TGCGCCAGCAGGGACGGACTAGCGAGCAACAATGAGCAGTTCTTC	CASRDGLASNNEQFF
TRBV5-4	-	-	TRBJ2-2	TGTGCCAGCAGCTTTGGGCCACCGAGCACCGGGGAGCTGTTTTTT	CASSFGPPSTGELFF
TRBV18	-	-	TRBJ2-7	TGTGCCAGCTCACCACCGGCGCTAGCCGAGCAGTACTTC	CASSPPALAEQYF
TRBV6-2/TRBV6-3	-	-	TRBJ2-1	TGTGCCAGCAGTCCACCTGACTCTACCAATGAGCAGTTCTTC	CASSPPDSTNEQFF
TRBV5-1	-	TRBD1	TRBJ1-1	TGCGCCAGCAGCTCCACAGGGGGCGCAATGAACACTGAAGCTTTCTTT	CASSSTGGAMNTEAFF
TRBV5-1	few	-	TRBJ2-5	TGCGCCAGCAGCCCCGGTAGTCTGGAGACCCAGTACTTC	CASSPGSLETQYF
TRBV28	-	TRBD2	TRBJ2-1	TGTGCCAGCATCGGAGCGGGAGTCGGGGACAATGAGCAGTTCTTC	CASIGAGVGDNEQFF
TRBV11-2	-	TRBD1	TRBJ2-7	TGTGCCAGCAGCCTCGACAGGGGGCCCTACGAGCAGTACTTC	CASSLDRGPYEQYF
TRBV6-5	-	TRBD1	TRBJ2-7	TGTGCCAGCAGTTACGCCCCGACAGGGGTCGGTGAGGAGCAGTACTTC	CASSYAPTGVGEEQYF
TRBV7-3	-	-	TRBJ1-1	TGTGCCAGCAGCTTAACTACAGGCTTTGAAGCTTTCTTT	CASSLTTGFEAFF
TRBV5-1	-	-	TRBJ2-3	TGCGCCAGCAGCAGAATCGAGAGCACAGATACGCAGTATTTT	CASSRIESTDTQYF
TRBV5-5	-	TRBD1	TRBJ2-7	TGTGCCAGCAGCTTGGGAGACAGGGAAGTTGTCCACGAGCAGTACTTC	CASSLGDREVVHEQYF
TRBV9	-	-	TRBJ2-3	TGTGCCAGCAGCGGATCCTCACTAAATACGCAGTATTTT	CASSGSSLNTQYF
TRBV18	once	TRBD2	TRBJ2-7	TGTGCCAGCTCACCACCGGGACTAGCGTTTTCCTACGAGCAGTACTTC	CASSPPGLAFSYEQYF
TRBV3-1/TRBV3-2	-	TRBD2	TRBJ2-3	TGTGCCAGCAGGGGGACTAGCGGGAAGACAGATACGCAGTATTTT	CASRGTSGKTDTQYF
TRBV4-2	-	-	TRBJ2-7	TGTGCCAGCAGCCAAGATGGCCCTGTGGGGGGAGCGGAGTACGAGCAGTACTTC	CASSQDGPVGGAEYEQYF
TRBV30	-	-	TRBJ2-1	TGTGCCTGGACGACAACAATGGAGCAGTTCTTC	CAWTTTMEQFF
TRBV18	-	-	TRBJ2-1	TGTGCCAGCCGGCCTCAAGGGGCCTACAATGAGCAGTTCTTC	CASRPQGAYNEQFF
TRBV7-9	-	TRBD1	TRBJ2-5	TGTGCCAGCAGCTTAGCACTATCCGGGACAGGGGGAGGAGAGACCCAGTACTTC	CASSLALSGTGGGETQYF
TRBV7-8	-	-	TRBJ1-1	TGTGCCAGCAGCTTAGGGGCCACAGAGAACACTGAAGCTTTCTTT	CASSLGATENTEAFF
TRBV3-1/TRBV3-2	once	TRBD2	TRBJ2-1	TGTGCCAGCAGCGCCCCCGCGGGTCTAGCGGCCTACAATGAGCAGTTCTTC	CASSAPAGLAAYNEQFF
TRBV27	once	-	TRBJ2-3	TGTGCCAGCAGGGGCCCTAGCACAGATACGCAGTATTTT	CASRGPSTDTQYF
TRBV19	few	TRBD2	TRBJ2-7	TGTGCCAGTAGTATAGGTTTCGGGACTAGCGGGAGCGAGCAGTACTTC	CASSIGFGTSGSEQYF
TRBV14	-	-	TRBJ1-1	TGTGCCAGCAGCCCCAGACAGTGGGCTGAAGCTTTCTTT	CASSPRQWAEAFF
TRBV18	-	-	TRBJ2-2	TGTGCCAGCTCACCGCCGGACAGAACGAACACCGGGGAGCTGTTTTTT	CASSPPDRTNTGELFF
TRBV10-3	-	TRBD2	TRBJ2-3	TGTGCCACCTTGGGTAGCGGGATCACAGATACGCAGTATTTT	CATLGSGITDTQYF
TRBV10-1	once	-	TRBJ2-1	TGCGCCAGCATGAGTAACAATGAGCAGTTCTTC	CASMSNNEQFF
TRBV19	-	-	TRBJ2-3	TGTGCCAGTAGTATAGCCGGTTTCACAGATACGCAGTATTTT	CASSIAGFTDTQYF
TRBV6-5	-	-	TRBJ2-1	TGTGCCAGCCGGGACACGGACTCCTACAATGAGCAGTTCTTC	CASRDTDSYNEQFF
TRBV10-1	-	TRBD1	TRBJ1-1	TGCGCCAGCAGCCAGATCAGAGGGACAGGGAACACTGAAGCTTTCTTT	CASSQIRGTGNTEAFF
TRBV7-3	-	-	TRBJ2-3	TGTGCCAGCAGCTTAATTCGGGCTAGCGGCACAGATACGCAGTATTTT	CASSLIRASGTDTQYF
TRBV19	-	TRBD1	TRBJ1-1	TGTGCCAGTAGTCCTCGGGACAGGAGGAACACTGAAGCTTTCTTT	CASSPRDRRNTEAFF
TRBV7-2	once	TRBD2	TRBJ2-2	TGTGCCAGCAGCGTCGGGACTAGCGGGATTCCCGGGGAGCTGTTTTTT	CASSVGTSGIPGELFF
TRBV5-1	once	TRBD2	TRBJ2-5	TGCGCCAGCAGCTTGGCCCGGACTAGCGGGCGAGAGACCCAGTACTTC	CASSLARTSGRETQYF
TRBV7-3	many	-	TRBJ2-1	TGTGCCAGCAGCTTAATCCCTACTTACAATGAGCAGTTCTTC	CASSLIPTYNEQFF